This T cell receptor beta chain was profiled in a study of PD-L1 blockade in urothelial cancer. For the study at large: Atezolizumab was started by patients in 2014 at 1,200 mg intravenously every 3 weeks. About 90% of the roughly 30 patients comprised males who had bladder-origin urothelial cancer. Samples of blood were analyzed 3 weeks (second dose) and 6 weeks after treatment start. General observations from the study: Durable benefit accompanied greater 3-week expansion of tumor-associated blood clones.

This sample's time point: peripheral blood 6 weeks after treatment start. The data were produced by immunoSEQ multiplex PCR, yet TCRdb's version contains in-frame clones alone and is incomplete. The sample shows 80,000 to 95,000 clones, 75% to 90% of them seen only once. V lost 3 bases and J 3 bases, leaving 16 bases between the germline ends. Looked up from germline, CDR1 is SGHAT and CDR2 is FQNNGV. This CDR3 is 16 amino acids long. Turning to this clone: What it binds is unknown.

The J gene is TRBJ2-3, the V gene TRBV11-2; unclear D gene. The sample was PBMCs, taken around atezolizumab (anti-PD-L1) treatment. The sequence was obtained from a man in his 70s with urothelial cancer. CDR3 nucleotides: TGTGCCAGCAGCTTGGATGACACCCCAGGAACAGATACGCAGTATTTT. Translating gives CASSLDDTPGTDTQYF.